This TCR beta chain was profiled in a study of cytomegalovirus exposure and HLA in healthy donors (dated by TCRdb to about 2017). Study-level background: An earlier analysis of under 600 of the donors reported roughly 300 Gb of sequence data and roughly 100 million unique TCR beta sequences from 150 million to 200 million T cells. An early release covering more than 500 HLA-typed donors comprised roughly 300 gigabases of sequencing data and approximately 80 million unique TCR sequences. Among the roughly 400 genotyped donors, under 90% belonged to the genetic ancestry cluster associated with self-reported Caucasian donors. The aim of the study was to test whether cataloging public T cell receptors could identify signatures of past pathogen exposure. Using immunosequencing, the study profiled T cell repertoires from fewer than 700 subjects and related those repertoires to cytomegalovirus serostatus. Besides the first cohort of 550 to 750 subjects, a separate validation cohort made up of 120 different subjects was used. The study combined high-throughput TCR immunosequencing, statistical association of individual TCRs with disease status, and machine learning to predict cytomegalovirus infection status. To study patterns of TCR occurrence, a later analysis re-analyzed previously published TCR beta repertoires from just over 650 donors and added high-resolution HLA genotyping. The later analysis used no new phenotypic data to find candidate immune exposures, relying instead on TCR beta sequences and their occurrence across donors. To decide whether each TCR beta V gene segment behaved as functional or pseudogenic, an earlier analysis of approximately 620 of the donors relied on high-throughput TCR beta sequencing. Donor age, sex, ethnicity and CMV serostatus were compiled alongside the repertoire data. A later genetic analysis took genome-wide SNP genotypes for about three fifths of the 666 donors and used that subset as a discovery cohort. Every repertoire in the discovery cohort had been generated on one and the same sequencing platform. Class I and class II HLA loci were covered by the typing at four-digit resolution. The number of typed donors differed by locus: about 620-640 for A, B, C, DRB1 and DQB1; approximately 540 for DQA1; approximately 600 for DPA1; and about 450 for DPB1. Roughly 5 DR-DQ haplotypes were treated as single units for association and clustering because of strong linkage in the cohort. Across approximately 400 genotyped donors of the cohort, an average of approximately 240,000 unique TCR beta nucleotide sequences per donor were sequenced, and 15% to 20% of those sequences were non-productive. On the study overall, not on this receptor specifically: For the cohort, immune exposure information was limited to CMV serostatus. According to a later analysis, most CMV-associated TCR beta chains appeared to be HLA-restricted, and the HLA associations seemed to be driven largely by CMV exposure. A further reported finding was that TCR beta sequences accurately predicted the HLA-A and HLA-B alleles for most subjects in the first cohort. The authors suggested that the approach could potentially be generalized to other disease states and immunological phenotypes. Roughly uniform sequencing depth across donors was assumed in presence/absence analyses, although this assumption may not hold. About 17 rarely observed V segments, including chromosome 9 orphons, were excluded from the earlier analysis of 550 to 700 of the donors because counts were too low. Most TCR sequences were observed very rarely across donors, whereas some public TCRs were present in many individuals. In vitro tests confirmed that a few of the cytomegalovirus-associated TCR beta chains recognize cytomegalovirus antigens. Strong co-occurrence of HLA alleles, especially DR and DQ, made assigning TCR associations to individual alleles difficult. According to a later analysis, TCR association rates differed among HLA loci, with DRB1 alleles showing the most associated TCRs and HLA-C alleles showing the fewest. In both the original and validation cohorts, the classifier was reported to diagnose cytomegalovirus status with high specificity and sensitivity. At a false discovery rate of 0.05, a later analysis linked 16,951 TCR beta sequences to specific HLA alleles. A later analysis reported that several top co-occurrence clusters appeared linked to parvovirus B19, influenza, CMV and Epstein-Barr virus. A cluster of highly shared sequence variants was judged likely to be a technical artifact of the sequencing pipeline. A later genetic analysis associated a missense DCLRE1C variant with V-gene and J-gene trimming of TCR beta chains, and an independent cohort replicated the association. In a later analysis, HLA-associated TCR beta chains showed more clonal expansion and lower generation probabilities than non-associated chains that were equally common. The cohort was sequenced for TCR beta chains only, and without alpha or paired-chain data the features that could be detected were limited. Because HLA typing was missing for some donors at each locus, association tests included only the typed subset. The study listed 170 or so TCR beta chains as associated with cytomegalovirus. Correlated functional status among segregating V segments might reflect linkage disequilibrium, but an unknown experimental factor could not be ruled out. In an earlier analysis of several hundred of the donors, most TCR beta V segments were observed in productive rearrangements about 87% or about 30% of the time, broadly matching IMGT annotations. According to a later genetic analysis, donors in an Asian-associated ancestry cluster had fewer N-insertions in productive TCRs than the roughly 670-donor mean.

To prepare the library, the immunoSEQ multiplex PCR assay was applied. For the multiplex PCR, a mixture combining 60 forward primers for TCR Vbeta segments and 13 reverse primers for TCR Jbeta segments was used. A multiplex PCR assay on genomic DNA amplified the CDR3 region of rearranged TCR beta genes. The Illumina HiSeq System was used to sequence the amplified TCR beta libraries as 87-base-pair reads. The original methods were these. Across the roughly 600 repertoires, a later analysis counted 80 million or so unique TCR beta chains, roughly 11 million of which were shared by at least two donors. Raw reads were error-corrected and collapsed into unique sequences with a nearest-neighbor algorithm that merged closely related sequences to remove PCR and sequencing errors. CDR3 sequences were aligned to IMGT reference sequences to assign V, D and J gene segments. Each retained sequence needed at least a six-nucleotide match to both a V gene segment and a J gene segment. Rearrangements were called productive when the CDR3 lacked stop codons and stayed in frame with V and J; all others were non-productive. CDR3 was defined by IMGT convention, running from the second conserved V-encoded cysteine to the conserved J-encoded phenylalanine. The earlier analysis of 500 to 650 of the donors excluded any sequence lacking an unambiguous match to a single V gene segment. In an earlier analysis of 450 to 700 of the donors, V segments were called functional above 56.7% productive rearrangements and were called segregating when the between-donor standard deviation exceeded 5%. A statistical classification framework was built for diagnosing cytomegalovirus status from the catalog of TCR beta chain sequences. V and J gene assignment, in a later analysis, came from comparing TCR nucleotide sequences with IMGT/GENE-DB human TR gene sequences. In a later analysis, CDR3 sequences and most-parsimonious VDJ recombination scenarios were assigned using the TCRdist pipeline. In a later analysis, each TCR beta chain was defined by its CDR3 amino acid sequence together with its V-gene family, and reads without a unique V-gene family were excluded. A later analysis removed several hundred highly shared, low-generation-probability nucleotide sequences to deal with suspected cross-contamination and a sequencing artifact. A later analysis calculated a clonal expansion index for each public chain from normalized within-repertoire ranks of inferred template counts. A later analysis computed generation probabilities with a VDJ recombination model fitted to out-of-frame rearrangements, and checked the results against IGoR. In a later analysis, TCR-TCR, TCR-HLA and TCR-CMV co-occurrence was scored with hypergeometric tests, and a repertoire-size bias correction was applied to TCR pairs. False discovery rates were estimated in a later analysis by permuting HLA or CMV assignments 20 times. In a later analysis, co-occurring TCRs were grouped with DBSCAN, and TCRdist sequence similarity was added when clustering was performed within HLA-allele-positive subsets. Co-occurrence clustering excluded repertoires with fewer than 30,000 or more than 120,000 public chains, plus five with anomalous nucleotide sharing. Entries here come from immuneACCESS through TCRdb and include only in-frame sequences with V and J called. Some clones fail to appear in such tables; in the studies checked, an unresolved V gene covers under half of the shortfall, and the cause of the remainder is unknown. V and J calls and clone size follow that table, whereas D and trimming were derived from the DNA. This sample has approximately 140,000 clones in its table, and roughly 77% of those were observed once. The ten top clones hold 3.5% of the sample.

In total, approximately 690 healthy bone marrow donors made up the cohort. Cohort members were all nominally healthy when sampled, although unrecorded immune exposures were likely present. Of the 670 or so cohort members, fewer than 300 had positive CMV serostatus and fewer than 400 had negative CMV serostatus, and CMV serostatus was not recorded for the donor. Every donor gave a peripheral blood sample, and the peripheral blood mononuclear cells from that sample were used for TCR beta sequencing. The Qiagen DNeasy Blood Extraction Kit was used to extract genomic DNA from the blood cell samples. This clone was recorded a few times. Its antigen is not yet known. Per-nucleotide qualities are absent, and no much larger clonotype sits a single base away. The sample comprised PBMCs. This TCR was sampled from a human donor in good health.

The DNA is TGTGCCAGCAGCGAAGACAGGGGGCGGTGGGAGCAGTTCTTC. It specifies CASSEDRGRWEQFF. Rearrangement joined TRBV7-9 to TRBJ2-1, with TRBD1 identical over 10 junction bases. CDR1 and CDR2 were assigned from the germline V gene (reference sequence) as SEHNR and FQNEAQ. Trimming removed 5 bases from V and 10 bases from J; the gene matches leave 8 bases unexplained. The CDR3 sequence holds 14 residues, the cysteine and phenylalanine included. The only DNA kept is the CDR3, 42 bases in frame from the first base.